Each of the 22 T cell receptor beta chains below was sequenced from the same sample in a study of OX40 agonist ivuxolimab in advanced cancers. Here immunoSEQ multiplex PCR was the method, and the copy in TCRdb shows in-frame clones only, minus some. The sample records about 60,000 clones, 85% to 90% being singletons. The material was CD4+ or CD8+ T cells sorted from blood, obtained in a trial of the OX40 agonist ivuxolimab. The receptors stem from an adult with an advanced solid tumor such as melanoma, head and neck, liver or kidney cancer.

The chain uses TRBV30 and TRBJ1-1; D may be TRBD1 (6 bases). This CDR3 region has 13 residues. Germline values: CDR1 GTSNPN, CDR2 SVGIG (reference sequence). Deletions cut 3 bases from V and 1 base from J, with 9 bases between. CDR3 nucleotide sequence: TGTGCCTGGAGGGGCAGGGGGAACACTGAAGCTTTCTTT. Protein product: CAWRGRGNTEAFF.

The CDR3 coding sequence is TGCGCCAGGAGGGAGGATCAACCCCTAGGGTACCAAGAGACCCAGTACTTC. Residues: CARREDQPLGYQETQYF. The J gene is TRBJ2-5, the V gene TRBV5-1, with TRBD2 as a possible D gene (6 bases). V was clipped by 8 bases and J by 0 bases, with 23 bases between them. CDR3 length: 17 residues. From germline, CDR1 is SGHRS and CDR2 YFSETQ. The full variable domain, its missing parts supplied by reference TRBV5-1 and TRBJ2-5, is KAGVTQTPRYLIKTRGQQVTLSCSPISGHRSVSWYQQTPGQGLQFLFEYFSETQRNKGNFPGRFSGRQFSNSRSEMNVSTLELGDSALYLCARREDQPLGYQETQYFGPGTRLLVL.

The chain recombines TRBV5-8 with TRBJ2-2; the D is unclear. The germline V and J ends were trimmed by 4 bases and 2 bases, with 3 bases remaining between them. CDR1 is SGHTS and CDR2 is YDEGEE in the germline V gene. The CDR3 spans 12 residues. The CDR3 DNA reads TGTGCCAGCAGCCTTAACACCGGGGAGCTGTTTTTT. It codes for CASSLNTGELFF.

This rearrangement joins TRBV10-2 to TRBJ1-3; 7 positions match TRBD1. Germline CDR1 and CDR2: WSHSY and SAAADI. Trimming removed 6 bases from V and 0 bases from J; junction bases left unmatched: 5. This CDR3 has 15 residues. DNA for the CDR3: TGCGCCAGCAGAGCAACAGGGGACTCTGGAAACACCATATATTTT. This encodes CASRATGDSGNTIYF.

This rearrangement joins TRBV7-2 to TRBJ1-2; 8 nucleotides line up with TRBD1. The germline V gene encodes CDR1 SGHTA and CDR2 FQGNSA. This CDR3 has 14 residues. V lost 6 bases, J lost 4 bases, and 7 bases stayed unmatched. The CDR3 sequence: CASSSRGRVYGYTF. The CDR3 nucleotides are TGTGCCAGCAGTTCCAGGGGGCGAGTCTATGGCTACACCTTC.

J is TRBJ1-1 and V is TRBV28, with D perhaps TRBD1 (5 bases). Deletions cut 5 bases from V and 0 bases from J, with 19 bases between. Germline V gene lookup returns CDR1 MDHEN and CDR2 SYDVKM. The CDR3 totals 17 residues. Here the CDR3 DNA reads TGTGCCAGCAGTCCACACCGGTGGGGACCCTTGAACACTGAAGCTTTCTTT. It specifies CASSPHRWGPLNTEAFF. The whole variable domain, filled in from reference TRBV28 and TRBJ1-1, reads DVKVTQSSRYLVKRTGEKVFLECVQDMDHENMFWYRQDPGLGLRLIYFSYDVKMKEKGDIPEGYSVSREKKERFSLILESASTNQTSMYLCASSPHRWGPLNTEAFFGQGTRLTVV.

This clone has only one observation. The V call is TRBV28, the J call TRBJ2-1, with 13 bases identical to TRBD2. The V gene end was trimmed by 5 bases and the J gene end by 7 bases; junction bases not matched to a gene: 5. Germline V CDR1 and CDR2: MDHEN, SYDVKM. The length of the CDR3 is 15 residues. As DNA, the CDR3 is TGTGCCAGCAGTCCCACTAGCGGGGGGGTTAATGAGCAGTTCTTC. It translates to CASSPTSGGVNEQFF.

The V and J genes are TRBV11-1 and TRBJ2-3; 13 bases match TRBD2. The CDR3 contains 16 residues. Germline assignment: CDR1 SGHAT and CDR2 FQDESV (reference sequence). Germline trimming cut 4 bases from V and 3 bases from J; bases unmatched to any gene: 4. CDR3 sequence: CASSSTSGGTTDTQYF. For the CDR3, the DNA is TGTGCCAGCAGCTCGACTAGCGGGGGGACAACAGATACGCAGTATTTT.

Comment on this clone: This CDR3 is also generated by other DNA sequences in the sample. The rearrangement uses TRBV19 and TRBJ1-2; TRBD1 aligns across 7 bases. The J segment lost 3 bases and the V segment lost 1 base, leaving 2 bases of the junction unmatched. The CDR3 length is 14 residues. Germline V lookup: CDR1 LNHDA, CDR2 SQIVND (reference sequence). The CDR3, as DNA: TGTGCCAGTAGTATAGGCCAGGGGGACTATGGCTACACCTTC. It specifies CASSIGQGDYGYTF.

This clone has just one count. V usage is TRBV7-2 and J usage is TRBJ2-6; D is possibly TRBD1 (6 bases). The germline gives CDR1 SGHTA, CDR2 FQGNSA. The germline V and J ends were trimmed by 2 bases and 5 bases, with 16 bases remaining between them. The CDR3 sequence is 17 residues long. The DNA of the CDR3 is TGTGCCAGCAGCTTAAGGTCCAGGACAGTGAGGGCCAACGTCCTGACTTTC. Translated: CASSLRSRTVRANVLTF.

The chain has TRBV6-6 and TRBJ1-5, with D perhaps matching TRBD1 (6 bases). The CDR3 is 15 residues long. Germline V gene lookup returns CDR1 MNHNY and CDR2 SVGAGI (reference sequence). Trimming pared 6 bases from V and 0 bases from J, leaving 12 bases between. The CDR3 protein is CASSPTGNSNQPQHF. As DNA, the CDR3 is TGTGCCAGCAGCCCTACAGGGAATAGCAATCAGCCCCAGCATTTT.

This chain links TRBV2 with TRBJ1-5; D is unresolved. Per the germline V gene, CDR1 is SNHLY and CDR2 is FYNNEI. Trimming left V 6 bases short and J 0 bases short, with 9 bases between. This CDR3 is 14 amino acids long. The CDR3 DNA is TGTGCCAGCAGGGAATCTTATAGCAATCAGCCCCAGCATTTT. Protein sequence: CASRESYSNQPQHF.

The chain employs TRBV6-1 and TRBJ1-5; D remains ambiguous. Trimming left V 8 bases short and J 4 bases short, with 18 bases between. The CDR3 is 15 amino acids. From germline, CDR1 is MNHNS and CDR2 SASEGT. The CDR3 DNA reads TGTGCCAGCGAAGACCGGCCCCCTGCAAATCAGCCCCAGCATTTT. It specifies CASEDRPPANQPQHF.

This chain connects TRBV18 to TRBJ1-4; D possibly corresponds to TRBD1 (6 bases). The CDR3 is 17 residues long. Trimming left V 4 bases short and J 0 bases short, with 15 bases between. Germline assignment: CDR1 KGHSH and CDR2 LQKENI. In DNA form, the CDR3 reads TGTGCCAGCTCACAAAATCTACAGGGAGCAACTAATGAAAAACTGTTTTTT. Protein sequence: CASSQNLQGATNEKLFF.

The CDR3 bases are TGTGCCAGCAGGAGTCCTGACAGAGCCTACGAGCAGTACTTC. Amino acid sequence: CASRSPDRAYEQYF. V and J are TRBV6-6 and TRBJ2-7, with D possibly TRBD1 on 5 matching bases. CDR1 is MNHNY, CDR2 SVGAGI, per germline (reference sequence). Trimming cost V 6 bases and J 2 bases, with 14 bases left between them. This CDR3 comprises 14 residues.

This clone has just one count. The chain joins TRBV11-2 to TRBJ2-5; D gene unclear. The CDR3 is 14 amino acids. Per the germline V gene, CDR1 is SGHAT and CDR2 is FQNNGV. Trimming shortened V by 2 bases and J by 10 bases, and 17 bases separated the two germline ends. As DNA, the CDR3 is TGTGCCAGCAGCTTATCCCTCACTGGCACAGACCAGTACTTC. Translation: CASSLSLTGTDQYF.

This clone was found once. This chain uses TRBV10-3 with TRBJ1-5; 8 nucleotides align to TRBD1. The ends lost 6 bases at V and 7 bases at J; junction bases unmatched: 8. The CDR3 has 14 residues. CDR1 is ENHRY, CDR2 SYGVKD, per germline. The DNA of the CDR3 is TGTGCCATCAGCCCGGGACAGGTTGTCCAGCCCCAGCATTTT. This translates into CAISPGQVVQPQHF.

The V gene is TRBV4-1, the J gene TRBJ1-5, with D maybe TRBD1 (5 bases). Trimming left V 4 bases short and J 4 bases short, with 14 bases between. CDR1 and CDR2 from the germline V gene are MGHRA and YSYEKL. The CDR3 contains 15 residues. The DNA for the CDR3 is TGCGCCAGCAGCCGTCTCCGGGACGGAAATCAGCCCCAGCATTTT. It is translated as CASSRLRDGNQPQHF.

This chain links TRBV30 with TRBJ1-6, with 9 bases aligning to TRBD1. Per the germline V gene, CDR1 is GTSNPN and CDR2 is SVGIG (reference sequence). This CDR3 region has 14 residues. V shed 3 bases and J 7 bases; nucleotides not matched to a gene: 4. CDR3 amino acids: CAWRRDRDNSPLHF. CDR3 coding DNA: TGTGCCTGGAGAAGGGACAGGGACAATTCACCCCTCCACTTT.

The chain employs TRBV6-5 and TRBJ1-1; the D is unclear. The V and J ends lost 6 bases and 0 bases respectively, with 8 bases between them. This CDR3 region has 13 residues. The germline gives CDR1 MNHEY, CDR2 SVGAGI. CDR3 bases: TGTGCCAGCAGCCCGGGGATGAACACTGAAGCTTTCTTT. This translates into CASSPGMNTEAFF.

The chain employs TRBV18 and TRBJ1-2; TRBD1 agrees at 9 bases. The CDR3 sequence is 16 residues long. Trimming at V came to 2 bases and at J to 6 bases, leaving 10 bases not matched to a gene. Germline V gives CDR1 KGHSH, CDR2 LQKENI. For the CDR3, the DNA is TGTGCCAGCTCACCAATTACAGGGGGCTCGGAGAATGGCTACACCTTC. It yields the protein CASSPITGGSENGYTF. Full variable domain (missing parts from reference TRBV18 and TRBJ1-2): NAGVMQNPRHLVRRRGQEARLRCSPMKGHSHVYWYRQLPEEGLKFMVYLQKENIIDESGMPKERFSAEFPKEGPSILRIQQVVRGDSAAYFCASSPITGGSENGYTFGSGTRLTVV.

The chain has TRBV5-6 and TRBJ2-4; either TRBD1 or TRBD2 may fit D (7 bases each). The V gene's germline CDR1 is SGHDT and CDR2 YYEEEE. This CDR3 comprises 14 residues. V lost 2 bases to trimming and J lost 7 bases, with 13 bases between them. CDR3 sequence: CASSLWEGANIQYF. CDR3 bases: TGTGCCAGCAGCTTATGGGAGGGGGCGAACATTCAGTACTTC. Combining the CDR3 with reference TRBV5-6 and TRBJ2-4 gives the whole variable domain DAGVTQSPTHLIKTRGQQVTLRCSPKSGHDTVSWYQQALGQGPQFIFQYYEEEERQRGNFPDRFSGHQFPNYSSELNVNALLLGDSALYLCASSLWEGANIQYFGAGTRLSVL.